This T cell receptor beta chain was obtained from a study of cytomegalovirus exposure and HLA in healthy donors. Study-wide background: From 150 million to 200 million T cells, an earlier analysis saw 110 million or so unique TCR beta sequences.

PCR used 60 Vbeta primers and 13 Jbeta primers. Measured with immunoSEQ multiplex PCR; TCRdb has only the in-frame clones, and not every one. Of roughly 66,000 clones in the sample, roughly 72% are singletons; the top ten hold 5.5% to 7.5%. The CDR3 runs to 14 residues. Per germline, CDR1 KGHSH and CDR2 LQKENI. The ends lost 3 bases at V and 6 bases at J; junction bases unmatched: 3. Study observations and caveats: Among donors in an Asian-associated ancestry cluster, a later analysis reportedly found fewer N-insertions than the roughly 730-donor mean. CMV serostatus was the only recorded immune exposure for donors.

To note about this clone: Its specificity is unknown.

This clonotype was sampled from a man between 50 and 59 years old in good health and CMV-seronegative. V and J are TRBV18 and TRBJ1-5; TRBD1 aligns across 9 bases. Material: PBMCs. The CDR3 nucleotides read TGTGCCAGCTCACCGGGACAGGGAGTTCAGCCCCAGCATTTT. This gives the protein CASSPGQGVQPQHF.